The 20 T cell receptor beta chains below all came from one sample that was sequenced in a study of Ad26.COV2.S vaccination and SARS-CoV-2 variants. The treatment was: around 19 received Ad26.COV2.S at low or high dose, single or two shots; roughly five received placebo; per-sample allocation not given. Collection of the samples took place on day 63 after the first injection of vaccine or placebo. Profiled with immunoSEQ multiplex PCR; TCRdb holds only in-frame clones, not every one. The top ten hold around 3.6% of the sample, which has around 420,000 clones, approximately 88% seen once. The material was peripheral blood, obtained in a trial of Ad26.COV2.S vaccine versus placebo. The source of these receptors is a person between 18 and 59 years old who received the Ad26.COV2.S COVID-19 vaccine or a placebo.

This rearrangement joins TRBV19 to TRBJ1-5; 10 nucleotides line up with TRBD1. The germline V gene encodes CDR1 LNHDA and CDR2 SQIVND (reference sequence). V lost 8 bases and J lost 6; bases outside the gene matches: 7. The CDR3 contains 14 residues. CDR3 bases: TGTGCCAGTCAGGGACAGGGGACCGGTCAGCCCCAGCATTTT. This codes for CASQGQGTGQPQHF.

The chain links TRBV2 to TRBJ2-1, with D maybe TRBD1 (7 bases). The CDR3 consists of 15 residues. Germline values: CDR1 SNHLY, CDR2 FYNNEI. Deletions cut 5 bases from V and 0 bases from J, with 11 bases between. CDR3 nucleotides: TGTGCCAGCAGTTCAGGGGGGCTCTCCTACAATGAGCAGTTCTTC. Amino acids: CASSSGGLSYNEQFF.

The chain links TRBV10-3 to TRBJ2-2; 9 bases agree with TRBD1. CDR3 length: 18 residues. With V trimmed by 7 bases and J by 6 bases, 18 bases remained unmatched. Germline V gene data show CDR1 as ENHRY and CDR2 as SYGVKD. In DNA, the CDR3 is TGTGCCATCATTGCCCAGGCCCCCGGGACAGGGATAGCCGGGGAGCTGTTTTTT. Translating gives CAIIAQAPGTGIAGELFF.

This chain links TRBV11-2 with TRBJ2-2, with 7 bases aligning to TRBD1. Germline V lookup: CDR1 SGHAT, CDR2 FQNNGV. V shed 5 bases, J shed 3 bases, and the junction held 6 bases outside the gene matches. This CDR3 is built from 15 residues. The CDR3, as DNA: TGTGCCAGCAGCAGGACCGGGACAGACACCGGGGAGCTGTTTTTT. Protein: CASSRTGTDTGELFF.

V gene TRBV6-2 or TRBV6-3 combines with J gene TRBJ2-7; D gene ambiguous. Germline CDR1 MNHEY, CDR2 SVGEGT. The CDR3 covers 11 residues. V was clipped by 5 bases and J by 5 bases, with 7 bases between them. CDR3 nucleotides: TGTGCCAGCAGTGCCGATCACGAGCAGTACTTC. Translated, it gives CASSADHEQYF.

The sample holds one count of this clone. This sequence joins TRBV5-4 and TRBJ2-7; tentative D call: TRBD2 (6 bases). The CDR3 is made up of 14 amino acids. CDR1 and CDR2 (germline): SGHNT, YYREEE (reference sequence). Trimming cost V 1 base and J 1 base, with 9 bases left between them. The CDR3 DNA is TGTGCCAGCAGCTTGAGCGGGCGGTCCTACGAGCAGTACTTC. It yields the protein CASSLSGRSYEQYF.

CDR3 nucleotide sequence: TGTGCCAGCAGACAGGGAGTAGAAGCTTTCTTT. Its translation: CASRQGVEAFF. The J gene is TRBJ1-1, the V gene TRBV5-6; D possibly corresponds to TRBD1 (6 bases). The V end lost 5 bases, the J end lost 8 bases, and 10 bases lay between the germline ends. Germline assignment: CDR1 SGHDT and CDR2 YYEEEE. The CDR3 consists of 11 residues.

CDR3 bases: TGTGCCAGCAGCTCCGGGACAGGGGTTCCCGGGGAGCTGTTTTTT. It is translated as CASSSGTGVPGELFF. The J gene is TRBJ2-2, the V gene TRBV7-3; TRBD1 agrees at 10 bases. J lost 6 bases, V lost 4 bases, and 5 bases had no gene match. Germline CDR1 is SGHTA and CDR2 is FQGTGA. The CDR3 sequence is 15 residues long.

V gene TRBV6-6 combines with J gene TRBJ2-5; D unclear. The CDR3 runs to 12 residues. Trimming shortened V by 8 bases and J by 1 base, and 8 bases separated the two germline ends. The germline CDR1 and CDR2 sequences are MNHNY and SVGAGI (reference sequence). The CDR3 DNA follows: TGTGCCAGCGGTATATTCCAAGAGACCCAGTACTTC. Its protein is CASGIFQETQYF.

CDR3 DNA: TGCGCCAGCAGCCAAGGGAGGGGGGCCTATGGCTACACCTTC. It codes for CASSQGRGAYGYTF. This chain joins TRBV4-1 and TRBJ1-2; a possible D gene is TRBD1 (6 bases). Looked up from germline, CDR1 is MGHRA and CDR2 is YSYEKL. V lost 1 base and J 4 bases, leaving 10 bases between the germline ends. The CDR3 runs to 14 residues.

The chain recombines TRBV3-1 (or the pseudogene TRBV3-2) with TRBJ2-1, with D unclear. The V gene's germline CDR1 is LGHDT and CDR2 YNNKEL (reference sequence). With 1 base removed from V and 10 bases from J, the gap between germline ends came to 17 bases. The CDR3 runs 15 residues. This CDR3 is CASSQGPAGGSEQFF. Here the CDR3 DNA reads TGTGCCAGCAGCCAAGGACCGGCCGGCGGCTCCGAGCAGTTCTTC.

The chain couples TRBV7-8 to TRBJ1-2, with D uncertain. The germline V gene has CDR1 SGHVS and CDR2 FQNEAQ. This CDR3 comprises 14 residues. The V and J ends lost 2 bases and 4 bases respectively, with 11 bases between them. The DNA for the CDR3 is TGTGCCAGCAGCTTAACGCCCGGGGTCTATGGCTACACCTTC. As protein: CASSLTPGVYGYTF.

This chain uses TRBV5-6 with TRBJ2-2; 11 bases fit TRBD1. From germline, CDR1 is SGHDT and CDR2 YYEEEE. The CDR3 has 17 residues. Trimming took 0 bases from V and 4 from J; bases not matched to a gene: 5. For the CDR3, the DNA is TGTGCCAGCAGCTTGGCCCGGGACAGGGGGATCACCGGGGAGCTGTTTTTT. Translated, it gives CASSLARDRGITGELFF.

The rearrangement links TRBV10-2 to TRBJ2-1; maybe TRBD2 (6 bases). The CDR3 runs to 13 residues. Germline CDR1 reads WSHSY; CDR2 reads SAAADI. Trimming cost V 5 bases and J 10 bases, with 15 bases left between them. In nucleotides, the CDR3 is TGCGCCAGCAGTATGGGGGGATCCCACGAGCAGTTCTTC. It yields the protein CASSMGGSHEQFF.

The chain combines TRBV2 with TRBJ2-6; D may be TRBD2 (5 bases). The CDR3 totals 15 residues. In germline, CDR1 is SNHLY, CDR2 FYNNEI. Trimming took off 10 bases at V and 2 bases at J, with 15 bases between the two ends. The CDR3: CATREGRAGANVLTF. CDR3 sequence (DNA): TGTGCCACCCGTGAGGGTCGGGCTGGGGCCAACGTCCTGACTTTC.

The gene calls are TRBV6-6 and TRBJ1-3; D might be TRBD1 (6 bases). Trimming cost V 2 bases and J 11 bases, with 16 bases left between them. The CDR3 is 14 amino acids. CDR1 and CDR2 (germline): MNHNY, SVGAGI (reference sequence). The CDR3 loop is CASSYAGQGIAIYF. CDR3 nucleotides: TGTGCCAGCAGTTACGCTGGGCAGGGGATAGCCATATATTTT.

The V and J genes are TRBV7-2 and TRBJ2-7, with 8 nucleotides matching TRBD2. CDR1 and CDR2 from the germline V gene are SGHTA and FQGNSA. The CDR3 runs 13 residues. V was pared by 8 bases and J by 3 bases, with 6 bases of the junction left unmatched. The CDR3 bases are TGTGCCAGCGCTAGCGGGTTCCACTACGAGCAGTACTTC. Translating it yields CASASGFHYEQYF.

The chain employs TRBV19 and TRBJ2-7, with a tentative D call TRBD2 (6 bases). Germline lookup yields CDR1 LNHDA and CDR2 SQIVND (reference sequence). This CDR3 region has 17 residues. V was trimmed by 1 base and J by 2 bases, leaving 18 bases between them. CDR3 nucleotides: TGTGCCAGTAGTATAGCTTGGGCCTGGAGGGGTACCTACGAGCAGTACTTC. Protein: CASSIAWAWRGTYEQYF. Full variable domain (outside the CDR3, taken from reference TRBV19 and TRBJ2-7): DGGITQSPKYLFRKEGQNVTLSCEQNLNHDAMYWYRQDPGQGLRLIYYSQIVNDFQKGDIAEGYSVSREKKESFPLTVTSAQKNPTAFYLCASSIAWAWRGTYEQYFGPGTRLTVT.

This chain links TRBV7-6 with TRBJ2-3; TRBD1 is a possible D gene (6 bases). The germline gives CDR1 SGHVS, CDR2 FNYEAQ. V dropped 1 base and J dropped 0 bases, with 11 bases sitting between them. CDR3 size: 16 residues. CDR3 coding DNA: TGTGCCAGCAGCTTAGTTCGTACAGGGAGCACAGATACGCAGTATTTT. Encoded protein: CASSLVRTGSTDTQYF.

The rearrangement joins TRBV29-1 to TRBJ2-7; D may be TRBD2 (6 bases). The CDR3 loop spans 13 amino acids. In germline, CDR1 is SQVTM, CDR2 ANQGSEA. V lost 0 bases to trimming and J lost 7 bases, with 13 bases between them. CDR3 protein: CSVEEPRGKEQYF. The CDR3 nucleotides read TGCAGCGTTGAAGAGCCCCGGGGGAAGGAGCAGTACTTC.